The present TCR beta chain was sequenced within a study of blood T cells in healthy people across ages. As to this clonotype: Its antigen is still unknown.

Total RNA, at least 6 micrograms per sample, came from PBMCs. CDR3 length: 13 residues. V was pared by 5 bases and J by 5 bases, with 11 bases between. Study-wide points: Older individuals had lower TCR beta diversity per million T cells (the decline was roughly linear).

A sample-barcoded 5' primer and a J-beta primer mix were used in a second PCR of about 6 to 12 cycles. Every cDNA molecule carried a tag from a template-switch adaptor bearing 12 random nucleotides. One entry per CDR3 protein, called by TCRdb with MiXCR from the 5' RACE reads. The sample lists roughly 800,000 distinct CDR3 sequences; roughly 64% were seen once. The gene calls are TRBV12-3 or TRBV12-4 and TRBJ2-3; D is possibly TRBD1 (6 bases). The origin of this receptor is a man aged 30 to 45 in good health. Sequencing was carried out using blood. The CDR3 coding sequence is TGTGCCAGCAGTGCCCCAGGGGTAGATACGCAGTATTTT. Residues: CASSAPGVDTQYF.